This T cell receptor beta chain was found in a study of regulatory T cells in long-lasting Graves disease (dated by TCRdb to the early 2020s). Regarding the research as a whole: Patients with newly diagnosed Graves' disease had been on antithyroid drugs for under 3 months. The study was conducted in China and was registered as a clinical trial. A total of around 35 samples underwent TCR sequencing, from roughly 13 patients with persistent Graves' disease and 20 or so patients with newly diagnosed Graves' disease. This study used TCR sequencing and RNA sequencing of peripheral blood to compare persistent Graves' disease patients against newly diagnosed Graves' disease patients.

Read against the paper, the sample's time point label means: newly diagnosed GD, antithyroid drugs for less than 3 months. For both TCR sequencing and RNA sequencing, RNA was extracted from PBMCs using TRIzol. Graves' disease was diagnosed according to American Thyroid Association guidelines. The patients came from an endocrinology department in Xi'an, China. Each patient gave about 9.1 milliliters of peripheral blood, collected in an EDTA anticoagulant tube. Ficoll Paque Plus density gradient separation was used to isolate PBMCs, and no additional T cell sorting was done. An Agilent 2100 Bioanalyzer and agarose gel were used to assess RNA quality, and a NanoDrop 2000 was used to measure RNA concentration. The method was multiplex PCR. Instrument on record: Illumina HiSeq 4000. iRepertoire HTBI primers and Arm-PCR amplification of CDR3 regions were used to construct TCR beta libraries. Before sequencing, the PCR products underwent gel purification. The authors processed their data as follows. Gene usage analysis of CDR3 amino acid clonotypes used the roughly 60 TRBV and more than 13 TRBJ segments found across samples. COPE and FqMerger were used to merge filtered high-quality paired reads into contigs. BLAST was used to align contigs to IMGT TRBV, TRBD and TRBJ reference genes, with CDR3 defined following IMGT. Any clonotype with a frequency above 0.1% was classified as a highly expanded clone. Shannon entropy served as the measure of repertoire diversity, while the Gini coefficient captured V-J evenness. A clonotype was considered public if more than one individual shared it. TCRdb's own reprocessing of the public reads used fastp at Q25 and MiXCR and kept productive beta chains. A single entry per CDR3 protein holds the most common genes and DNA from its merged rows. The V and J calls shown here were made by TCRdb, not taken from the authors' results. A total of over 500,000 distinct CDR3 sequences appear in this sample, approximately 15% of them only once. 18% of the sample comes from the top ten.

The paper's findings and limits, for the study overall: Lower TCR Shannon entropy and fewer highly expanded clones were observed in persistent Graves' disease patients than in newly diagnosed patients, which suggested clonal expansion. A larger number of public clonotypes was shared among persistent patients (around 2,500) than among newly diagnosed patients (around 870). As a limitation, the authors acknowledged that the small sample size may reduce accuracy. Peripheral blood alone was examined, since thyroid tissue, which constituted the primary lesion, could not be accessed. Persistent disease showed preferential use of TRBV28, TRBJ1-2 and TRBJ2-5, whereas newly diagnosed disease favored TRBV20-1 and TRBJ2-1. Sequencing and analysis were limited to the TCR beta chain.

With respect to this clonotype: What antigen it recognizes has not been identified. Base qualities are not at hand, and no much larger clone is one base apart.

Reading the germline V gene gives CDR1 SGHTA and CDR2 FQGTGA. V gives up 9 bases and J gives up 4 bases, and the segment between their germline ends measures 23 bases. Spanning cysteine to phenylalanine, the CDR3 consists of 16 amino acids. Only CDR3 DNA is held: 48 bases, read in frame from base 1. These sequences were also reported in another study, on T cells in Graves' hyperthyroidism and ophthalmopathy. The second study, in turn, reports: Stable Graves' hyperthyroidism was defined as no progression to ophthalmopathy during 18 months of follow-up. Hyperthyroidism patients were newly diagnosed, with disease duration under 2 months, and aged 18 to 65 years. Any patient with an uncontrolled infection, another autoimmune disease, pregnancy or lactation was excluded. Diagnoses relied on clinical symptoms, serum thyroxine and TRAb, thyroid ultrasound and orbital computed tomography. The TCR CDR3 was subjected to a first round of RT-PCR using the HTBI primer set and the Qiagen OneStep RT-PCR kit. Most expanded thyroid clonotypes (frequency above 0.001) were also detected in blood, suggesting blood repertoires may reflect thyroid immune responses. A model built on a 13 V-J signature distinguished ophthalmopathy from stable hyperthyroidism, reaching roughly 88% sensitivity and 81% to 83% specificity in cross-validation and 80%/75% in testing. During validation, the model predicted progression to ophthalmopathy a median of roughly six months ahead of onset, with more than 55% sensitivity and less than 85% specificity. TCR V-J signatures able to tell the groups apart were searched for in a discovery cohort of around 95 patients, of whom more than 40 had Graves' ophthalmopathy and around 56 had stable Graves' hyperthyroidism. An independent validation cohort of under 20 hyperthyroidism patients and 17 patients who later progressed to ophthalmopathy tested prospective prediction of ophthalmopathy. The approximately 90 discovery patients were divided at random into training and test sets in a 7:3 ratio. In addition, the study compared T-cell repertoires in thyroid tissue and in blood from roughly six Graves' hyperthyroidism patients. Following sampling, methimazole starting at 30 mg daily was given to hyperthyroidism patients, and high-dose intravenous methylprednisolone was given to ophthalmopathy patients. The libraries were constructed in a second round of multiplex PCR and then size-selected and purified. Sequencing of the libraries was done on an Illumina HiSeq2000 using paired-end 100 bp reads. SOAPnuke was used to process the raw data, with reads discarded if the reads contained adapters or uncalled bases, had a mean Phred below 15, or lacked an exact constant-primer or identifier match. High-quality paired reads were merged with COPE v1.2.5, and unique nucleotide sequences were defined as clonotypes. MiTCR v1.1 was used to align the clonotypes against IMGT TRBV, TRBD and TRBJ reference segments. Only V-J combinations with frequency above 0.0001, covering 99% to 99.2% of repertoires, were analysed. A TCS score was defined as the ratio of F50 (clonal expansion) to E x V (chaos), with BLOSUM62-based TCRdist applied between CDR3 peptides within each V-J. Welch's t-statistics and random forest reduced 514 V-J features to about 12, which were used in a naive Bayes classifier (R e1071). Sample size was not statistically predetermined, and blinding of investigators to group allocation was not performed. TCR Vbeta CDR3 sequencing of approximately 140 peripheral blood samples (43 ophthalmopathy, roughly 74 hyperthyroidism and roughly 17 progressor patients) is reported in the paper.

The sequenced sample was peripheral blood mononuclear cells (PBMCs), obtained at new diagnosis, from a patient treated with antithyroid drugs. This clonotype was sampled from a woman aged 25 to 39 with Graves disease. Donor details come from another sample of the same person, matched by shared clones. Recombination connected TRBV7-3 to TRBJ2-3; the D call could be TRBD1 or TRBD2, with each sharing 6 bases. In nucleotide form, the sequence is TGTGCCAGGGACCCTGTTAGGGGGAGGAGGGCAGATACGCAGTATTTT. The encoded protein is CARDPVRGRRADTQYF.